The source of this T cell receptor (beta chain) is a study of response to subunit inactivated influenza vaccine. Study-wide points: The authors suggested that every seasonal influenza vaccination recruits few new T cells.

TCRdb passed the RT-PCR reads through MiXCR, listing each CDR3 protein once. The table shows about 780,000 distinct CDR3 sequences, with less than 20% occurring only once. The length of the CDR3 is 15 residues. V gave up 5 bases and J gave up 0 bases, with 11 bases separating them. Germline CDR1 reads SEHNR; CDR2 reads FQNEAQ (reference sequence). A remark on this clonotype: Its antigen remains unknown.

This sequence was found in a man in his fifties who received an inactivated influenza vaccine. The V call is TRBV7-9, the J call TRBJ1-3; D remains ambiguous. The source material was PBMCs from blood, sampled 4 to 6 days after vaccination. The CDR3 loop is CASSPGRISGNTIYF. For the CDR3, the DNA is TGTGCCAGCAGCCCCGGACGGATCTCTGGAAACACCATATATTTT.